Detailed here is one T cell receptor beta chain. These data originate in a study of T cells in Graves' hyperthyroidism and ophthalmopathy. The investigators amplified TCR beta CDR3 regions from RNA transcripts. First-round RT-PCR of the TCR CDR3 relied on the HTBI primer set. TCRdb reprocessed the multiplex PCR reads with MiXCR, giving one entry per CDR3 protein. The sample includes about 290,000 distinct CDR3 sequences, approximately 13% seen only once; the top ten take around 8%. Sequenced material: blood. The origin of this receptor is a middle-aged woman with Graves' hyperthyroidism.

CDR3: CASAQGLDQPQHF. In DNA, the CDR3 is TGTGCCAGCGCCCAGGGTTTGGATCAGCCCCAGCATTTT. The rearrangement links TRBV18 to TRBJ1-5, with D possibly matching TRBD1 (5 bases). The V end was cut by 8 bases, the J end by 5 bases, with 13 bases between. The CDR3 consists of 13 residues. Germline values: CDR1 KGHSH, CDR2 LQKENI.